The 28 T cell receptor beta chains below come from one sample, sequenced in a study of human T cells and chemical hapten exposure. TCRdb processed the RACE reads anew with MiXCR; each CDR3 protein has one entry. The profile shows 130,000 or so distinct CDR3 sequences, about 9% of them singletons. Stated time point: healthy volunteer bleed at 2 weeks. The authors' total RNA extraction used unfractionated whole blood. The material sequenced was whole blood. Source of these receptors: a male donor in good health. Some clones in this sample may be carry-over from other donors' samples.

This clonotype appeared a few times. The rearrangement links TRBV7-9 to TRBJ1-5; D is ambiguous. Germline V gives CDR1 SEHNR, CDR2 FQNEAQ (reference sequence). CDR3 length equals 16 residues. Deletions cut 2 bases from V and 3 bases from J, with 14 bases between. The CDR3 DNA reads TGTGCCAGCAGCTTAACGCCGAACCAAAACAATCAGCCCCAGCATTTT. Its translation: CASSLTPNQNNQPQHF.

V usage is TRBV3-1 and J usage is TRBJ2-1, with 8 positions matching TRBD1. Looked up from germline, CDR1 is LGHDT and CDR2 is YNNKEL (reference sequence). V lost 0 bases and J lost 13; bases outside the gene matches: 8. The CDR3 is 14 residues long. CDR3 protein: CASSQEETGGIQFF. The CDR3 region has the DNA TGTGCCAGCAGCCAAGAGGAAACAGGGGGGATTCAGTTCTTC.

The chain carries TRBV7-6 and TRBJ2-5; D possibly corresponds to TRBD2 (5 bases). This CDR3 region has 14 residues. Germline V gives CDR1 SGHVS, CDR2 FNYEAQ. Trimming left V 5 bases short and J 1 base short, with 11 bases between. The CDR3: CASSRTSFQETQYF. As DNA, the CDR3 is TGTGCCAGCAGCCGGACTTCTTTCCAAGAGACCCAGTACTTC.

This clonotype was found many times. The rearrangement uses TRBV5-1 and TRBJ2-1, with D perhaps assigned TRBD1 or TRBD2 (7 bases each). With 0 bases removed from V and 4 bases from J, the gap between germline ends came to 17 bases. The length of the CDR3 is 17 residues. CDR1 is SGHRS and CDR2 is YFSETQ in the germline V gene. The CDR3 coding sequence is TGCGCCAGCAGCTTGGGCCCCACAGGGGAGGGATACAATGAGCAGTTCTTC. Amino acid sequence: CASSLGPTGEGYNEQFF.

This clonotype showed up many times. The chain joins TRBV5-6 to TRBJ2-3, with D possibly matching TRBD1 (7 bases). CDR3 size: 16 residues. Germline V CDR1 and CDR2: SGHDT, YYEEEE. Trimming cost V 3 bases and J 8 bases, with 22 bases left between them. CDR3 region: CASSSLQGIVGGTQYF. As DNA, the CDR3 is TGTGCCAGCAGCTCCCTACAGGGGATCGTGGGAGGTACGCAGTATTTT. The whole variable domain, remainder taken from reference TRBV5-6 and TRBJ2-3, is DAGVTQSPTHLIKTRGQQVTLRCSPKSGHDTVSWYQQALGQGPQFIFQYYEEEERQRGNFPDRFSGHQFPNYSSELNVNALLLGDSALYLCASSSLQGIVGGTQYFGPGTRLTVL.

A note on this clonotype: At one of its ends the junction is not consistent with the germline gene, which may arise from a read error. The V gene is TRBV2, the J gene TRBJ1-3, with 7 nucleotides matching TRBD1. This CDR3 is built from 15 residues. CDR1 is SNHLY and CDR2 is FYNNEI in the germline V gene. The CDR3 sequence: CVSITGETGGNTIYF. Written as DNA, the CDR3 is TGTGTCAGCATTACAGGGGAGACTGGCGGAAACACCATATATTTT. Based on the CDR3 plus reference TRBV2 and TRBJ1-3, the full variable domain is EPEVTQTPSHQVTQMGQEVILRCVPISNHLYFYWYRQILGQKVEFLVSFYNNEISEKSEIFDDQFSVERPDGSNFTLKIRSTKLEDSAMYFCVSITGETGGNTIYFGEGSWLTVV.

This clonotype was picked up many times. The chain is built from TRBV12-5 and TRBJ2-3; 12 bases are a match to TRBD2. Trimming took 6 bases from V and 2 from J; bases not matched to a gene: 6. Germline CDR1 and CDR2: LGHNT and FRNRAP. The CDR3 has 16 residues. The DNA of the CDR3 is TGTGCTAGTGGCACTAGCGGGAGGAGAACCACAGATACGCAGTATTTT. Translation gives CASGTSGRRTTDTQYF.

J is TRBJ2-3 and V is TRBV6-1; TRBD1 is a possible D gene (5 bases). Between the trimmed V and J ends, which lost 10 bases and 2 bases, there was a span of 10 bases. The length of the CDR3 is 12 residues. CDR1 and CDR2 (germline): MNHNS, SASEGT. The CDR3 DNA is TGTGCCACCCAGGGTTACACAGATACGCAGTATTTT. Its translation: CATQGYTDTQYF.

There are a few counts of this clonotype. The V gene is TRBV16, the J gene TRBJ1-1; perhaps TRBD1 as D (5 bases). The germline V gene has CDR1 KGHSY and CDR2 FQNENV. The CDR3 has 15 residues. Trimming removed 1 base at V and 8 bases at J, with 17 bases between. DNA of the CDR3: TGTGCCAGCAGCCAATTTGGGGACGGTAGAACCGAAGCTTTCTTT. Its translation: CASSQFGDGRTEAFF.

This clonotype was seen a few times. This rearrangement joins TRBV27 to TRBJ2-1; TRBD1 matches 7 bases. The length of the CDR3 is 13 residues. V shed 10 bases, J shed 1 base, and the junction held 4 bases outside the gene matches. Germline V lookup: CDR1 MNHEY, CDR2 SMNVEV (reference sequence). Here the CDR3 reads CATRQGSYNEQFF. As DNA, the CDR3 is TGTGCCACCAGACAGGGTTCCTACAATGAGCAGTTCTTC.

The table lists this clonotype with a few counts. This chain connects TRBV27 to TRBJ2-3; a weak D match, TRBD2 (6 bases). Germline assignment: CDR1 MNHEY and CDR2 SMNVEV (reference sequence). This CDR3 has 16 residues. The V gene lost 6 bases and the J gene lost 0 bases, with 16 bases spanning the gap. In DNA form, the CDR3 reads TGTGCCAGCAGCTTCCTGACTAGACTTAGCACAGATACGCAGTATTTT. It translates to CASSFLTRLSTDTQYF.

The V call is TRBV29-1, the J call TRBJ2-5; D uncertain. V was clipped by 5 bases and J by 0 bases, with 10 bases between them. Germline CDR1 SQVTM, CDR2 ANQGSEA. The CDR3 contains 13 residues. The CDR3 here is CSVLGPYQETQYF. CDR3 coding DNA: TGCAGCGTTCTCGGGCCGTACCAAGAGACCCAGTACTTC.

Worth noting for this clonotype: This clone may be a read error of a much larger clone one base away. V is TRBV2 and J is TRBJ2-2, with TRBD1 matching 8 bases. V lost 10 bases, J lost 4 bases, and 8 bases stayed unmatched. This CDR3 is built from 14 residues. Germline CDR1 reads SNHLY; CDR2 reads FYNNEI. CDR3 sequence: CANRTGRGTGELFF. CDR3 coding DNA: TGTGCCAACAGGACAGGGAGAGGCACCGGGGAGCTGTTTTTT.

This clonotype has a handful of counts. This chain connects TRBV3-1 to TRBJ1-4; possible D gene TRBD1, 6 bases. In germline, CDR1 is LGHDT, CDR2 YNNKEL (reference sequence). The CDR3 contains 15 residues. Trimming took 4 bases from V and 6 from J, leaving 15 bases between them. This CDR3 reads CASSRRQVPDEKLFF. DNA of the CDR3: TGTGCCAGCAGCCGCAGACAGGTCCCGGATGAAAAACTGTTTTTT.

The chain employs TRBV2 and TRBJ2-1; TRBD2 is a possible D gene (6 bases). Germline V gene data show CDR1 as SNHLY and CDR2 as FYNNEI. The CDR3 is 14 residues long. Trimming took off 6 bases at V and 5 bases at J, with 14 bases between the two ends. The CDR3 nucleotides read TGTGCCAGCAGCAGTCTAGCGTACAACAATGAGCAGTTCTTC. It encodes CASSSLAYNNEQFF.

The V gene is TRBV5-1, the J gene TRBJ2-1; 9 nucleotides align to TRBD2. V trimming: 6 bases; J trimming: 4 bases; junction bases outside the gene matches: 5. This CDR3 region has 14 residues. Per the germline V gene, CDR1 is SGHRS and CDR2 is YFSETQ. CDR3 region: CASTPAGGYNEQFF. The CDR3 DNA reads TGCGCCAGCACCCCCGCGGGAGGGTACAATGAGCAGTTCTTC.

This clonotype was found many times. The rearrangement uses TRBV6-5 and TRBJ2-1, with 8 positions matching TRBD1. CDR3 length: 13 amino acids. V shed 5 bases, J shed 7 bases, and the junction held 4 bases outside the gene matches. Germline assignment: CDR1 MNHEY and CDR2 SVGAGI. The CDR3 sequence: CASSIGQGNEQFF. The CDR3 nucleotides are TGTGCCAGCAGTATAGGACAGGGAAATGAGCAGTTCTTC.

This clonotype was seen a few times. The chain has TRBV27 and TRBJ1-6; TRBD1 might be the D (5 bases). Trimming cost V 0 bases and J 9 bases, with 15 bases left between them. Germline V gene data show CDR1 as MNHEY and CDR2 as SMNVEV (reference sequence). The CDR3 covers 16 residues. CDR3 residues: CASSLSAGIGGSPLHF. In DNA, the CDR3 is TGTGCCAGCAGTTTATCGGCGGGAATCGGGGGTTCACCCCTCCACTTT.

This clonotype was found a few times. In DNA, the CDR3 is TGTGCCAGCAGTTCGAACCCAGGGACACCTTCCGACTATGGCTACACCTTC. Amino acid sequence: CASSSNPGTPSDYGYTF. V and J are TRBV6-5 and TRBJ1-2; TRBD1 might be the D (6 bases). Germline CDR1 and CDR2: MNHEY and SVGAGI. V was pared by 4 bases and J by 3 bases, with 21 bases between. There are 17 residues in the CDR3.

The V call is TRBV11-2, the J call TRBJ2-3, with 8 bases identical to TRBD2. Germline CDR1 and CDR2: SGHAT and FQNNGV. V shed 5 bases, J shed 3 bases, and the junction held 7 bases outside the gene matches. The CDR3 loop spans 15 amino acids. The CDR3 here is CASSTKGGGTDTQYF. CDR3 in DNA: TGTGCCAGCAGCACTAAGGGCGGGGGGACAGATACGCAGTATTTT.

Ten or more counts support this clonotype. V is TRBV7-8 and J is TRBJ2-1, with a weak D call TRBD2 (6 bases). Trimming stripped 3 bases from V and 9 bases from J, with 12 bases between. This CDR3 has 13 amino acids. Germline V gives CDR1 SGHVS, CDR2 FQNEAQ. Here the CDR3 reads CASSLGDSGEQFF. The CDR3 nucleotides are TGTGCCAGCAGCTTGGGGGACTCCGGTGAGCAGTTCTTC.

This chain connects TRBV5-1 to TRBJ2-2; D ambiguous. This CDR3 region has 12 residues. Germline lookup yields CDR1 SGHRS and CDR2 YFSETQ. Trimming stripped 4 bases from V and 8 bases from J, with 9 bases between. This chain's CDR3 is CASSPPAGELFF. The DNA for the CDR3 is TGCGCCAGCAGCCCACCGGCTGGGGAGCTGTTTTTT.

This clonotype came up a few times. The chain joins TRBV20-1 to TRBJ2-7; 12 nucleotides align to TRBD2. The CDR3 is 17 residues long. With 0 bases clipped from V and 7 bases from J, the junction kept 13 bases outside the gene matches. Looked up from germline, CDR1 is DFQATT and CDR2 is SNEGSKA (reference sequence). As DNA, the CDR3 is TGCAGTGCTAGAGATAGAAAGGGACTAGCGGGTTTCGGGGAGCAGTACTTC. It translates to CSARDRKGLAGFGEQYF.

This clonotype was observed at least ten times. This chain connects TRBV20-1 to TRBJ1-1; D not resolved. The CDR3 has 14 amino acids. Per germline, CDR1 DFQATT and CDR2 SNEGSKA (reference sequence). V was trimmed by 6 bases and J by 2 bases, leaving 16 bases between them. The CDR3 nucleotides read TGCAGTGCCAACCTGCCCAGCCCTAACACTGAAGCTTTCTTT. Its translation is CSANLPSPNTEAFF.

Note on this clonotype: A much larger clone differs by one base, so this may be a read error. The J gene is TRBJ1-1, the V gene TRBV29-1; TRBD1 is a possible D gene (5 bases). Germline CDR1 is SQVTM and CDR2 is ANQGSEA. Between the trimmed V and J ends, which lost 8 bases and 6 bases, there was a span of 22 bases. The CDR3 runs 14 residues. The CDR3 here is CSTNTGRLFPEAFF. DNA of the CDR3: TGCAGCACCAACACGGGGCGCCTATTCCCTGAAGCTTTCTTT.

The sample holds many counts of this clonotype. The rearrangement uses TRBV4-1 and TRBJ2-3; TRBD1 matches at 12 bases. Trimming cost V 0 bases and J 5 bases; bases outside gene matches: 6. This CDR3 contains 17 residues. Looked up from germline, CDR1 is MGHRA and CDR2 is YSYEKL. The CDR3 region is CASSQDRDRGQVDTQYF. In DNA form, the CDR3 reads TGCGCCAGCAGCCAAGATCGGGACAGGGGGCAGGTAGATACGCAGTATTTT.

This clonotype has just a few counts. The chain is built from TRBV2 and TRBJ2-5; possibly TRBD1 for D (6 bases). The CDR3 runs 15 residues. Trimming pared 7 bases from V and 1 base from J, leaving 16 bases between. The germline V gene encodes CDR1 SNHLY and CDR2 FYNNEI. The CDR3 is CASNTRDTGQETQYF. As DNA, the CDR3 is TGTGCCAGCAACACCCGGGACACCGGCCAAGAGACCCAGTACTTC.

The rearrangement uses TRBV29-1 and TRBJ2-3; possibly TRBD1 for D (5 bases). Germline lookup yields CDR1 SQVTM and CDR2 ANQGSEA. This CDR3 has 12 residues. The V end lost 7 bases, the J end lost 0 bases, and 8 bases lay between the germline ends. The DNA of the CDR3 is TGCAGCGGCGACAGAAGCACAGATACGCAGTATTTT. Residues: CSGDRSTDTQYF.